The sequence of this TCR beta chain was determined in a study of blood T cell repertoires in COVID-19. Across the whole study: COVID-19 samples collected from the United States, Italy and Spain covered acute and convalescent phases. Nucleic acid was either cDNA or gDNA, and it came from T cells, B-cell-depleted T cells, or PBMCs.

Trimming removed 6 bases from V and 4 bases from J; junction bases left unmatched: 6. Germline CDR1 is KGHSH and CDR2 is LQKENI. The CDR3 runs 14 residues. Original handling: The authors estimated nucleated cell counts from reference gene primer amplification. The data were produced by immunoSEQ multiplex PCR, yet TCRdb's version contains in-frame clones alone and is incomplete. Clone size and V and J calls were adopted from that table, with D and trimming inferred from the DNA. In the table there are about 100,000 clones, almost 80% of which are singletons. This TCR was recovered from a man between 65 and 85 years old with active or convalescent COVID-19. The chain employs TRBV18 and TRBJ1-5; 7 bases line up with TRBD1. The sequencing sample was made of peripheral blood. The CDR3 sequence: CASSPKTGNQPQHF. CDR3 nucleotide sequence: TGTGCCAGCTCGCCCAAGACAGGGAATCAGCCCCAGCATTTT.